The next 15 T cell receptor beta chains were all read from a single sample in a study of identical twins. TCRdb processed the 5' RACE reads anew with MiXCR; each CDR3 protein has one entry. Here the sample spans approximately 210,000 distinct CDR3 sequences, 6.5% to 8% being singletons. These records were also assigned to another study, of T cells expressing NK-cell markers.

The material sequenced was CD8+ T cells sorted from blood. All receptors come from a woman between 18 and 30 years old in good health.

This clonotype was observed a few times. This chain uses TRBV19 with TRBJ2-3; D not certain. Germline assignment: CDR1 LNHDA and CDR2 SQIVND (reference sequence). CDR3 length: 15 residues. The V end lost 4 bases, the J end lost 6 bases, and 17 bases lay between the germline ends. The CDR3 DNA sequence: TGTGCCAGTAGTAAATACGGACGGTCTGGGGATACGCAGTATTTT. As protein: CASSKYGRSGDTQYF.

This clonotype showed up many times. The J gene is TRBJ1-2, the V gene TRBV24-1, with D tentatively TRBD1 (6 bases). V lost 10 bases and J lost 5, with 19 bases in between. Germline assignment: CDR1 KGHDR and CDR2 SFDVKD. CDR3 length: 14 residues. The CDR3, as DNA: TGTGCCACTTACAGGGATAGCATACTATATGGCTACACCTTC. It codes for CATYRDSILYGYTF.

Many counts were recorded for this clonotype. CDR3 loop: CASSPEGGAATGELFF. In DNA form, the CDR3 reads TGTGCCAGCAGCCCTGAGGGAGGTGCGGCCACCGGGGAGCTGTTTTTT. The chain carries TRBV7-9 and TRBJ2-2; maybe TRBD2 (6 bases). Trimming took 5 bases from V and 4 from J, leaving 17 bases between them. Germline V gives CDR1 SEHNR, CDR2 FQNEAQ (reference sequence). The CDR3 is 16 residues long. Full variable domain (rest looked up from reference TRBV7-9 and TRBJ2-2): DTGVSQNPRHKITKRGQNVTFRCDPISEHNRLYWYRQTLGQGPEFLTYFQNEAQLEKSRLLSDRFSAERPKGSFSTLEIQRTEQGDSAMYLCASSPEGGAATGELFFGEGSRLTVL.

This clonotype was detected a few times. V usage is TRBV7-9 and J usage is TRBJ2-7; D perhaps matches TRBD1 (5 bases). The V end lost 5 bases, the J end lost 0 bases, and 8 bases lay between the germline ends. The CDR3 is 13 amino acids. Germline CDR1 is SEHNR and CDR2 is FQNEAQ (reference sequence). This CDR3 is CASSPDISYEQYF. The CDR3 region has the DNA TGTGCCAGCAGCCCGGACATCTCCTACGAGCAGTACTTC.

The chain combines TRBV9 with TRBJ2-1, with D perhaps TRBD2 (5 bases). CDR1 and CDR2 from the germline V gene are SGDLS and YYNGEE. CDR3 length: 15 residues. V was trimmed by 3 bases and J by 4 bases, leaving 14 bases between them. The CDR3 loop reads CASSAAGTEYNEQFF. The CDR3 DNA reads TGTGCCAGCAGCGCGGCGGGTACGGAGTACAATGAGCAGTTCTTC.

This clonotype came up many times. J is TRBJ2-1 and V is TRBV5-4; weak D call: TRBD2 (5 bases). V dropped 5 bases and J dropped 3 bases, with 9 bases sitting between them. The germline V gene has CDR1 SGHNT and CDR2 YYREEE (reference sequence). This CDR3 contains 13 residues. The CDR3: CASRADSYNEQFF. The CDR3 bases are TGTGCCAGCAGAGCGGATAGCTACAATGAGCAGTTCTTC. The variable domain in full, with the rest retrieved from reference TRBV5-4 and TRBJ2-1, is ETGVTQSPTHLIKTRGQQVTLRCSSQSGHNTVSWYQQALGQGPQFIFQYYREEENGRGNFPPRFSGLQFPNYSSELNVNALELDDSALYLCASRADSYNEQFFGPGTRLTVL.

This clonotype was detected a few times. For the CDR3, the DNA is TGTGCCAGCAGTGTCCGATCTGGGGCCAACGTCCTGACTTTC. Translation gives CASSVRSGANVLTF. This chain uses TRBV6-4 with TRBJ2-6; D call uncertain. Germline lookup yields CDR1 MRHNA and CDR2 SNTAGT. V gave up 4 bases and J gave up 1 base, with 5 bases separating them. The CDR3 totals 14 residues.

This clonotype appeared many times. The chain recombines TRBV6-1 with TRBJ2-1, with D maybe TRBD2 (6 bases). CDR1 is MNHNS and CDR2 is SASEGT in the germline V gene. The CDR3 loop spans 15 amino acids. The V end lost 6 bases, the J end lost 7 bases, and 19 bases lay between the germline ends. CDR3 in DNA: TGTGCCAGCAGCCCTCCGCGCGGGGAAGTTAATGAGCAGTTCTTC. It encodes CASSPPRGEVNEQFF.

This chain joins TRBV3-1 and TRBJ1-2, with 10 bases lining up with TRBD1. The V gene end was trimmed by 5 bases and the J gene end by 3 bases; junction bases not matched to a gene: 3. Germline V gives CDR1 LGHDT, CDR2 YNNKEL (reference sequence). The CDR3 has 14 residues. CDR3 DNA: TGTGCCAGCAGCGTGACAGGGGGCGACTATGGCTACACCTTC. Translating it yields CASSVTGGDYGYTF.

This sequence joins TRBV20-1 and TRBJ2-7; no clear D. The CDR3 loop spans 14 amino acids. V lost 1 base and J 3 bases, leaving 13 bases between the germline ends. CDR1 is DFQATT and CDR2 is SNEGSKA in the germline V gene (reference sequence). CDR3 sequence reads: CSARGQGLGYEQYF. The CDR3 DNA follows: TGCAGTGCTAGAGGTCAAGGATTGGGCTACGAGCAGTACTTC.

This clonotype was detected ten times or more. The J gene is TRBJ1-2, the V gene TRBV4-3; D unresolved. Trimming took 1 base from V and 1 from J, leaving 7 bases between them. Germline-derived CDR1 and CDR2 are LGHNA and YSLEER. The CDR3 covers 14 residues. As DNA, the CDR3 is TGCGCCAGCAGCCAAGCGGCCGGTAACTATGGCTACACCTTC. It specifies CASSQAAGNYGYTF.

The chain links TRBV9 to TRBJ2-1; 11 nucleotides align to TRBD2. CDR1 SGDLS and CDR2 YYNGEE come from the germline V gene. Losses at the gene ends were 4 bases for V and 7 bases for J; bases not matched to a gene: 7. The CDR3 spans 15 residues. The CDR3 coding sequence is TGTGCCAGCAGCCCACGACTAGCGGGGTTGAATGAGCAGTTCTTC. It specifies CASSPRLAGLNEQFF.

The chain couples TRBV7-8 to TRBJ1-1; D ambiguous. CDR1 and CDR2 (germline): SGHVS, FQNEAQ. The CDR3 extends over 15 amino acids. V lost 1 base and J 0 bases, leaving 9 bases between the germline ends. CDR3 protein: CASSLGVEVNTEAFF. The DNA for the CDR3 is TGTGCCAGCAGCTTAGGCGTGGAGGTGAACACTGAAGCTTTCTTT.

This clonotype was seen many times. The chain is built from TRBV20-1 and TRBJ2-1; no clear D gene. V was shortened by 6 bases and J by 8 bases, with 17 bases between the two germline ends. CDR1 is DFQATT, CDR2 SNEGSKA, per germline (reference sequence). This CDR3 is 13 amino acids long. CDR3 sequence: CSAFDWSTDEQFF. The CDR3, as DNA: TGCAGTGCCTTCGACTGGAGCACGGATGAGCAGTTCTTC.

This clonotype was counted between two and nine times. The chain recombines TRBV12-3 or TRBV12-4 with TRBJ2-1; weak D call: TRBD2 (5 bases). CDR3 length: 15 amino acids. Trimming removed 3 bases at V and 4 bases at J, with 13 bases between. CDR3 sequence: CASSFRGNGYNEQFF. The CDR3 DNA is TGTGCCAGCAGTTTTAGAGGGAATGGGTACAATGAGCAGTTCTTC.